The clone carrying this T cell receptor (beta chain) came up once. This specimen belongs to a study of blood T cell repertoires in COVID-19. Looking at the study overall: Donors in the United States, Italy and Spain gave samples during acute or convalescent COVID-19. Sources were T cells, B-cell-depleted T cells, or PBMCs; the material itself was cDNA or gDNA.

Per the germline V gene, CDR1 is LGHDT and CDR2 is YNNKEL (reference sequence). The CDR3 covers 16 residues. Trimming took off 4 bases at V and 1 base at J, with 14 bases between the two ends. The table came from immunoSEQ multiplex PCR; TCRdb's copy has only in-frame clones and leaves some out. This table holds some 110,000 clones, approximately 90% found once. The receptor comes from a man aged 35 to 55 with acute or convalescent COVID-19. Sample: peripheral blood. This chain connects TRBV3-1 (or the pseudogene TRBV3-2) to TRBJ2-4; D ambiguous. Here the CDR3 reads CASSPVYSGAKNIQYF. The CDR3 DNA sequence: TGTGCCAGCAGCCCTGTTTATTCCGGGGCCAAAAACATTCAGTACTTC.